These 15 T cell receptor beta chains share one sample of origin, sequenced in a study of blood T cell repertoires in COVID-19. Sequenced by immunoSEQ multiplex PCR; TCRdb stores in-frame clones only, minus some. The sample records approximately 230,000 clones, 75% to 90% being singletons. The specimen sequenced was PBMCs or T cells enriched from blood (not recorded which). The receptor set was obtained from a woman under 40 who had recovered from COVID-19.

This clone was observed once. The V and J genes are TRBV18 and TRBJ2-5, with 12 positions matching TRBD2. The CDR3 spans 14 residues. The V gene end was trimmed by 9 bases and the J gene end by 3 bases; junction bases not matched to a gene: 5. CDR1 and CDR2 from the germline V gene are KGHSH and LQKENI. The CDR3 DNA reads as TGTGCCAGTCTGCGGACTAGCGGGGAAGAGACCCAGTACTTC. The encoded protein is CASLRTSGEETQYF.

The V gene is TRBV7-8, the J gene TRBJ1-5, with TRBD1 matching over 11 bases. V lost 5 bases to trimming and J lost 6 bases; unmatched junction nucleotides: 6. Germline lookup yields CDR1 SGHVS and CDR2 FQNEAQ. The CDR3 has 15 residues. This CDR3 is CASSQDRGQSQPQHF. Written as DNA, the CDR3 is TGTGCCAGCAGCCAGGACAGGGGGCAAAGTCAGCCCCAGCATTTT. The full variable domain, in which reference TRBV7-8 and TRBJ1-5 provide the parts outside the CDR3, is GAGVSQSPRYKVAKRGQDVALRCDPISGHVSLFWYQQALGQGPEFLTYFQNEAQLDKSGLPSDRFFAERPEGSVSTLKIQRTQQEDSAVYLCASSQDRGQSQPQHFGDGTRLSIL.

The genes are TRBV9 and TRBJ1-2, with D perhaps matching TRBD1 (6 bases). The germline V gene encodes CDR1 SGDLS and CDR2 YYNGEE. Deletions cut 7 bases from V and 3 bases from J, with 16 bases between. CDR3 size: 14 residues. In DNA, the CDR3 is TGTGCCAGCGGTTTGGGGGGGGCCGACTATGGCTACACCTTC. It yields the protein CASGLGGADYGYTF.

This chain uses TRBV18 with TRBJ1-2; perhaps TRBD1 as D (6 bases). The CDR3 covers 15 residues. CDR1 and CDR2 (germline): KGHSH, LQKENI. V lost 3 bases to trimming and J lost 4 bases, with 15 bases between them. The CDR3 is CASSPPGGHGYGYTF. The CDR3 DNA reads as TGTGCCAGCTCACCCCCCGGGGGGCATGGCTATGGCTACACCTTC.

This clone was counted once. The DNA for the CDR3 is TGTGCCAGCAGCCCCCCTGGGGGGGGCTATGGCTACACCTTC. It specifies CASSPPGGGYGYTF. The chain employs TRBV7-8 and TRBJ1-2, with D maybe TRBD1 (5 bases). This CDR3 comprises 14 residues. V shed 5 bases and J shed 4 bases, with 14 bases lying between them. Looked up from germline, CDR1 is SGHVS and CDR2 is FQNEAQ.

V usage is TRBV30 and J usage is TRBJ1-1, with a tentative D call TRBD1 (6 bases). The CDR3 sequence is 15 residues long. Deletions cut 0 bases from V and 1 base from J, with 12 bases between. Germline V gene lookup returns CDR1 GTSNPN and CDR2 SVGIG (reference sequence). Here the CDR3 DNA reads TGTGCCTGGAGTGTTGCGGACAGAACGAACACTGAAGCTTTCTTT. It yields the protein CAWSVADRTNTEAFF. Full variable domain (outside the CDR3, taken from reference TRBV30 and TRBJ1-1): SQTIHQWPATLVQPVGSPLSLECTVEGTSNPNLYWYRQAAGRGLQLLFYSVGIGQISSEVPQNLSASRPQDRQFILSSKKLLLSDSGFYLCAWSVADRTNTEAFFGQGTRLTVV.

The chain combines TRBV27 with TRBJ2-2; D unclear. Trimming removed 3 bases at V and 5 bases at J, with 10 bases between. The germline CDR1 and CDR2 sequences are MNHEY and SMNVEV (reference sequence). The CDR3 extends over 14 amino acids. The CDR3 is CASSFSPATGELFF. CDR3 nucleotide sequence: TGTGCCAGCAGTTTCTCTCCAGCGACCGGGGAGCTGTTTTTT.

The V call is TRBV11-3, the J call TRBJ2-5, with D perhaps TRBD2 (5 bases). The CDR3 contains 15 residues. V gave up 1 base and J gave up 7 bases, with 16 bases separating them. Germline CDR1 and CDR2: SGHNT and YENEEA. Here the CDR3 DNA reads TGTGCCAGCAGCTTAGGATCCGGACGTGAGGGGACCCAGTACTTC. This translates into CASSLGSGREGTQYF.

This rearrangement joins TRBV6-5 to TRBJ1-2, with no clear D. Per germline, CDR1 MNHEY and CDR2 SVGAGI. V was shortened by 0 bases and J by 4 bases, with 12 bases between the two germline ends. The CDR3 loop spans 15 amino acids. CDR3 bases: TGTGCCAGCAGTTACTCATTGGCCTTACCCTATGGCTACACCTTC. Protein: CASSYSLALPYGYTF.

The rearrangement links TRBV19 to TRBJ1-6; 8 bases agree with TRBD1. The CDR3 is made up of 15 amino acids. V gave up 3 bases and J gave up 9 bases; unmatched junction bases: 7. Looked up from germline, CDR1 is LNHDA and CDR2 is SQIVND (reference sequence). This chain's CDR3 is CASSIGQGAGSPLHF. The CDR3 DNA is TGTGCCAGTAGTATTGGGCAGGGGGCAGGTTCACCCCTCCACTTT.

This chain joins TRBV12-3 or TRBV12-4 and TRBJ1-1, with D maybe TRBD1 (5 bases). V was pared by 7 bases and J by 8 bases, with 17 bases between. This CDR3 is 13 amino acids long. CDR3 sequence reads: CASTLGVRREAFF. The CDR3 DNA reads TGTGCCAGCACGCTAGGGGTGAGAAGGGAAGCTTTCTTT.

This clone was detected ten times or more. The rearrangement uses TRBV6-2 or TRBV6-3 and TRBJ2-2; TRBD1 matches at 8 bases. The ends lost 6 bases at V and 2 bases at J; junction bases unmatched: 2. This CDR3 has 14 amino acids. CDR1 is MNHEY and CDR2 is SVGEGT in the germline V gene. CDR3 DNA: TGTGCCAGCAGCGGACAGGGAAACACCGGGGAGCTGTTTTTT. Its protein is CASSGQGNTGELFF.

The chain recombines TRBV5-4 with TRBJ2-3; 14 nucleotides match TRBD2. The CDR3 length is 18 residues. The J segment lost 1 base and the V segment lost 7 bases, leaving 11 bases of the junction unmatched. CDR1 is SGHNT and CDR2 is YYREEE in the germline V gene (reference sequence). CDR3 sequence (DNA): TGTGCCAGCCATTCGGGGACTAGCGGGAGTGGTGGCACAGATACGCAGTATTTT. It yields the protein CASHSGTSGSGGTDTQYF.

Of note for this clone: The sample has other DNA sequences that encode this CDR3 too. V gene TRBV28 combines with J gene TRBJ1-1, with 8 bases aligning to TRBD1. J was trimmed by 5 bases and V by 4 bases; bases with no gene match: 6. CDR1 is MDHEN, CDR2 SYDVKM, per germline. The CDR3 spans 14 residues. CDR3 sequence reads: CASSSGQGLTEAFF. CDR3 nucleotides: TGTGCCAGCAGTTCAGGACAGGGATTGACTGAAGCTTTCTTT.

This sequence joins TRBV5-1 and TRBJ2-7; 9 bases are a match to TRBD2. The J segment lost 11 bases and the V segment lost 2 bases, leaving 5 bases of the junction unmatched. CDR1 SGHRS and CDR2 YFSETQ come from the germline V gene. This CDR3 comprises 12 residues. The CDR3 sequence is CASSLASGNEYF. The CDR3 DNA reads as TGCGCCAGCAGCTTAGCTAGCGGGAATGAGTACTTC.